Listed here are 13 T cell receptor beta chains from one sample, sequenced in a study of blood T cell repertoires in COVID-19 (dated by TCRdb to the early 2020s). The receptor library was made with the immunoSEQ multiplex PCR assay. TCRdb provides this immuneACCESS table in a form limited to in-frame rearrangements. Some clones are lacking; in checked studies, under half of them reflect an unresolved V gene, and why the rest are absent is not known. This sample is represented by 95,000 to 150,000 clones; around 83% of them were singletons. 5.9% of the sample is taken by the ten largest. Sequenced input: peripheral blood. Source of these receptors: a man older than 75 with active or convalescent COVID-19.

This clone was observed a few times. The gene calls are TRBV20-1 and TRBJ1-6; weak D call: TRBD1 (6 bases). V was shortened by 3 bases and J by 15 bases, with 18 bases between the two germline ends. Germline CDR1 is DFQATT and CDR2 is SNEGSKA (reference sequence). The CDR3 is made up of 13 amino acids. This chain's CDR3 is CSASRQGIDFLHF. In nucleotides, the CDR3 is TGCAGTGCTAGTAGGCAGGGGATCGACTTCCTCCACTTT.

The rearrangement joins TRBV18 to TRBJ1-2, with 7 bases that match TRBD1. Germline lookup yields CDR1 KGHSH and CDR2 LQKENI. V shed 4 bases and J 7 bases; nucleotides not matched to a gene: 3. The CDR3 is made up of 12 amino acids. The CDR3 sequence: CASSQDRSGYTF. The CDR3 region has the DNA TGTGCCAGCTCACAGGACAGGAGTGGCTACACCTTC.

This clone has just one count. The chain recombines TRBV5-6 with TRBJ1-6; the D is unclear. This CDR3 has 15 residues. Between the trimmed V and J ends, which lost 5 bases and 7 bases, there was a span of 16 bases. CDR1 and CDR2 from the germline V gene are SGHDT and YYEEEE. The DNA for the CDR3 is TGTGCCAGCAGAGCGCGAGGTCTCCTCAATTCACCCCTCCACTTT. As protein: CASRARGLLNSPLHF.

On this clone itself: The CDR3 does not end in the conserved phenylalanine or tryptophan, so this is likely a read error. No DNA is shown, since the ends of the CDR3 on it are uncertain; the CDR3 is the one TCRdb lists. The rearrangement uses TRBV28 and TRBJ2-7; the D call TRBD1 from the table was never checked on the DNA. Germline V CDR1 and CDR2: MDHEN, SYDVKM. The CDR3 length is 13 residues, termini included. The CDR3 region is CASSFGSGITLSL.

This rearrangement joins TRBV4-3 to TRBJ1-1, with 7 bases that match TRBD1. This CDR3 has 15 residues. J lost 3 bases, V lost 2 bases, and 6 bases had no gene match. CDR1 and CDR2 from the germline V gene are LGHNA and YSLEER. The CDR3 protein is CASSQYRDSDTEAFF. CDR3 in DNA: TGCGCCAGCAGCCAATACCGGGACAGCGACACTGAAGCTTTCTTT.

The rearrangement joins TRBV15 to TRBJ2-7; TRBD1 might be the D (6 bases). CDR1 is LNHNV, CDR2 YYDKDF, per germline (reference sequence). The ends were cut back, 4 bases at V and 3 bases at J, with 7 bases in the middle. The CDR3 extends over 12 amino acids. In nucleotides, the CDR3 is TGTGCCACCAGCACACAGGGCTACGAGCAGTACTTC. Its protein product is CATSTQGYEQYF.

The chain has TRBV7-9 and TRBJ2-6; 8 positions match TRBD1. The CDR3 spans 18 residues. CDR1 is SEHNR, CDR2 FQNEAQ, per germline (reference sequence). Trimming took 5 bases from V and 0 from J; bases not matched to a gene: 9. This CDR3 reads CASSPGQASSSGANVLTF. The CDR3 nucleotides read TGTGCCAGCAGCCCGGGACAGGCTTCGAGCTCTGGGGCCAACGTCCTGACTTTC.

DNA of the CDR3: TGTGCCAGCAACTTCCAGGGGGCTGTTGGCTACACCTTC. It specifies CASNFQGAVGYTF. This chain joins TRBV12-3 or TRBV12-4 and TRBJ1-2; the match to TRBD1 covers 8 bases. V lost 7 bases, J lost 7 bases, and 8 bases stayed unmatched. This CDR3 has 13 residues.

DNA for the CDR3: TGTGCCAGCAGCGCCCGTCAGGGTCCAGATACGCAGTATTTT. Encoded protein: CASSARQGPDTQYF. This sequence joins TRBV11-2 and TRBJ2-3; tentatively, D is TRBD1 (5 bases). Germline V gene data show CDR1 as SGHAT and CDR2 as FQNNGV. This CDR3 has 14 amino acids. V lost 5 bases, J lost 4 bases, and 13 bases lay in between.

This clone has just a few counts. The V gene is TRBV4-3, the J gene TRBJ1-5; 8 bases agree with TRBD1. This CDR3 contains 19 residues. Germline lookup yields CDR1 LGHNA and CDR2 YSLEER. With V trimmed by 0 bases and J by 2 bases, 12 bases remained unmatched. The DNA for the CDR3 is TGCGCCAGCAGCCAAGATTTAGGACAGGGATTAGGGCGCAATCAGCCCCAGCATTTT. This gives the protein CASSQDLGQGLGRNQPQHF.

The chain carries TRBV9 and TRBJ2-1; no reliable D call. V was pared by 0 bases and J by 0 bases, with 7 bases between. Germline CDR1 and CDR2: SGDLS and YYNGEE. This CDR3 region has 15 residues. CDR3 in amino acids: CASSVALDSYNEQFF. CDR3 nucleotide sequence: TGTGCCAGCAGCGTAGCGCTAGACTCCTACAATGAGCAGTTCTTC.

The CDR3 nucleotides are TGTGCCAGCAGCGGACAGGGAAGCAGCACCGGGGAGCTGTTTTTT. Translated, it gives CASSGQGSSTGELFF. The chain has TRBV7-2 and TRBJ2-2; 8 nucleotides agree with TRBD1. The CDR3 loop spans 15 amino acids. In germline, CDR1 is SGHTA, CDR2 FQGNSA. After removal of 5 bases from V and 4 bases from J, the junction contained 6 bases not matched to a gene. Full variable domain (outside the CDR3, taken from reference TRBV7-2 and TRBJ2-2): GAGVSQSPSNKVTEKGKDVELRCDPISGHTALYWYRQSLGQGLEFLIYFQGNSAPDKSGLPSDRFSAERTGGSVSTLTIQRTQQEDSAVYLCASSGQGSSTGELFFGEGSRLTVL.

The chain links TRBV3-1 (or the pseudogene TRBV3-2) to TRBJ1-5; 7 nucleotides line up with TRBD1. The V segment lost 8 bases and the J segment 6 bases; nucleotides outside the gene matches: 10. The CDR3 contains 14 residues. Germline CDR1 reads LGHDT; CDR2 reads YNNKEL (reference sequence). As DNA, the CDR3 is TGTGCCAGCCGGACAGGCGGAAGTGGTCAGCCCCAGCATTTT. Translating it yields CASRTGGSGQPQHF.